This T cell receptor (beta chain) was identified in a study of T-cell memory formation after mild COVID-19. Study-wide findings and caveats: Pre-infection memory already had some responding clones, implying cross-reactive memory joined.

Germline trimming cut 4 bases from V and 3 bases from J; bases unmatched to any gene: 4. The germline V gene encodes CDR1 SGHAT and CDR2 FQNNGV. This CDR3 has 14 residues. TCRdb processed the 5' RACE reads anew with MiXCR; each CDR3 protein has one entry. The sample consists of about 420,000 distinct CDR3 sequences, less than 25% of them appearing once. This clonotype was seen a handful of times. Its antigen is currently unknown. The receptor's source is an adult woman who had mild COVID-19 (a few samples of this study predate the infection). Cell type and time point are not known. The sequenced sample was PBMCs or a T cell subset sorted from them (not recorded which). The chain carries TRBV11-2 and TRBJ1-2; 8 bases are shared with TRBD1. The CDR3 region has the DNA TGTGCCAGCAGCTCCATGGACAGGGACTATGGCTACACCTTC. Protein sequence: CASSSMDRDYGYTF.